The rows below give T cell receptor beta chains drawn from one sample of a study of sequential checkpoint blockade in melanoma. Clones were sequenced by immunoSEQ multiplex PCR, and TCRdb holds only the in-frame ones, with some missing. The table has more than 7,500 clones, more than 55% seen once. This specimen was CD8+ T cells sorted from blood (inferred from file names), taken from a patient given nivolumab and ipilimumab in sequence. All receptors come from a human donor with melanoma. Both conserved end residues are part of each CDR3. The order of the fields is J gene, CDR3 length, D gene, V gene, clone size, CDR3 DNA, CDR3 protein. D genes are given only for firm matches. Expanded clones get a size class; other rows say once, few or many, or leave the size out.

TRBJ2-7 | 14 | TRBD1 | TRBV6-5 | few | TGTGCCAGCAGCTCCGGGACAGGGTCCGGGGAGCAGTACTTC | CASSSGTGSGEQYF
TRBJ1-3 | 17 | NA | TRBV18 | few | TGTGCCAGCTCACCATCCCGGGCAGGGCTTGGTGGAAACACCATATATTTT | CASSPSRAGLGGNTIYF
TRBJ2-3 | 19 | NA | TRBV27 | NA | TGTGCCAGCAGTTTATCTGGGGGGGCCGGTAGAACTATCACAGATACGCAGTATTTT | CASSLSGGAGRTITDTQYF
TRBJ1-3 | 16 | NA | TRBV4-1 | few | TGCGCCAGCAGCCCGCGGAGGGGCCCGGACGGAAACACCATATATTTT | CASSPRRGPDGNTIYF
TRBJ2-7 | 15 | NA | TRBV9 | NA | TGTGCCAGCAGCGTATTCGCGTCTAGCTCCTACGAGCAGTACTTC | CASSVFASSSYEQYF
TRBJ2-3 | 16 | NA | TRBV7-9 | NA | TGTGCCAGCAGCCTAGGCCCGGAGTTTGGCACAGATACGCAGTATTTT | CASSLGPEFGTDTQYF
TRBJ1-1 | 16 | TRBD1 | TRBV7-6 | NA | TGTGCCAGCAGCTCGCCACAGGGGGCTTCGAACACTGAAGCTTTCTTT | CASSSPQGASNTEAFF
TRBJ2-7 | 13 | TRBD1 | TRBV6-1 | NA | TGTGCCAGCAGTGGGACAGGGGGCTACAAGCAGTACTTC | CASSGTGGYKQYF
TRBJ1-4 | 16 | TRBD1 | TRBV11-2 | once | TGTGCCAGCAGCTTAGATCCCCGGGACAGCAGTGAAAAACTGTTTTTT | CASSLDPRDSSEKLFF
TRBJ1-1 | 14 | NA | TRBV28 | NA | TGTGCCAGCAGTTCCACTGACAGCAACACTGAAGCTTTCTTT | CASSSTDSNTEAFF
TRBJ2-1 | 14 | NA | TRBV4-1 | NA | TGCGCCAGCAGCCAAGAGCTAGTACCCAATGAGCAGTTCTTC | CASSQELVPNEQFF
TRBJ2-1 | 13 | TRBD1 | TRBV9 | NA | TGTGCCAGCAACCAGGGGGCTAGAAATGAGCAGTTCTTC | CASNQGARNEQFF
TRBJ1-2 | 16 | NA | TRBV4-3 | medium-sized | TGCGCCAGCAGCCAAGAGGCGACACAGAGGGCGCAGGGCTACACCTTC | CASSQEATQRAQGYTF
TRBJ2-1 | 14 | TRBD2 | TRBV6-5 | NA | TGTGCCAGCACCGGGGGGTTCTCCTACAATGAGCAGTTCTTC | CASTGGFSYNEQFF
TRBJ2-7 | 14 | TRBD2 | TRBV2 | NA | TGTGCCAGCAGTTTTGGGACTAGTTGGAACGAGCAGTACTTC | CASSFGTSWNEQYF
TRBJ1-4 | 15 | TRBD1 | TRBV7-7 | NA | TGTGCCAGCAGCCTCCGACAGGGGGTAGGGGAAAAACTGTTTTTT | CASSLRQGVGEKLFF
TRBJ1-2 | 14 | NA | TRBV18 | medium-sized | TGTGCCAGCTCACCCCCGACAGAGTCCTATGGCTACACCTTC | CASSPPTESYGYTF
TRBJ1-6 | 21 | TRBD1 | TRBV13 | once | TGTGCCAGCAGCTTTGGCGACGTCCGGGACAGAAAACCCCTCTATAATTCACCCCTCCACTTT | CASSFGDVRDRKPLYNSPLHF
TRBJ2-7 | 14 | NA | TRBV27 | NA | TGTGCCAGCAGTTTAGGTGGAGAGGATTACGAGCAGTACTTC | CASSLGGEDYEQYF
TRBJ2-1 | 15 | TRBD1 | TRBV7-9 | NA | TGTGCCAGCCTAGACGGGACAGGGTTTTACAATGAGCAGTTCTTC | CASLDGTGFYNEQFF
TRBJ2-1 | 15 | NA | TRBV2 | NA | TGTGCCAGCAGCGAAGACTTGAGCTCCTACAATGAGCAGTTCTTC | CASSEDLSSYNEQFF